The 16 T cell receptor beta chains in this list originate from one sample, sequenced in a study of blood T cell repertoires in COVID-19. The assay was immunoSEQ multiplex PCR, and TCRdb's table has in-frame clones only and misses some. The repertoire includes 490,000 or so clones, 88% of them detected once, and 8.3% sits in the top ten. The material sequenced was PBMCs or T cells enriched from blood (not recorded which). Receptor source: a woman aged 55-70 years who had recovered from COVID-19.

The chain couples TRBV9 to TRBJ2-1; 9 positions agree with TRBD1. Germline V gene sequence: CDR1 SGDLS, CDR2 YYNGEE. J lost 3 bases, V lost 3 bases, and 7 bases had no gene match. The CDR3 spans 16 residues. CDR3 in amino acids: CASSAPGTGLYNEQFF. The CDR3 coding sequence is TGTGCCAGCAGCGCCCCCGGGACAGGGCTCTACAATGAGCAGTTCTTC. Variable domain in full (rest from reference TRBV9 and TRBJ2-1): DSGVTQTPKHLITATGQRVTLRCSPRSGDLSVYWYQQSLDQGLQFLIQYYNGEERAKGNILERFSAQQFPDLHSELNLSSLELGDSALYFCASSAPGTGLYNEQFFGPGTRLTVL.

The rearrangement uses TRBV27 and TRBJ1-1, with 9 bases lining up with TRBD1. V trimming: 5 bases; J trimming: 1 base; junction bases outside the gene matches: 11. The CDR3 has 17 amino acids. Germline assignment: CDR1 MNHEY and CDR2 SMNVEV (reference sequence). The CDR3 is CASSPSGQGTSNTEAFF. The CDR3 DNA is TGTGCCAGCAGTCCCTCCGGACAGGGGACATCGAACACTGAAGCTTTCTTT.

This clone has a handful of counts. CDR3 DNA sequence: TGTGCCAGCAGTATAGCGGGTTCAGATACGCAGTATTTT. Its protein is CASSIAGSDTQYF. This chain connects TRBV27 to TRBJ2-3; 7 nucleotides line up with TRBD2. The V gene end was trimmed by 5 bases and the J gene end by 4 bases; junction bases not matched to a gene: 3. Germline V lookup: CDR1 MNHEY, CDR2 SMNVEV (reference sequence). The length of the CDR3 is 13 residues.

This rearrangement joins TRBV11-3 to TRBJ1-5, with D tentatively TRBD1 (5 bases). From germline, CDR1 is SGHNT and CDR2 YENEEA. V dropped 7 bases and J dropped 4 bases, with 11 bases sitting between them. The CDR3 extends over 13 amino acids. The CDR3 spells CASIWGVNQPQHF. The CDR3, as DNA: TGTGCCAGCATCTGGGGGGTGAATCAGCCCCAGCATTTT.

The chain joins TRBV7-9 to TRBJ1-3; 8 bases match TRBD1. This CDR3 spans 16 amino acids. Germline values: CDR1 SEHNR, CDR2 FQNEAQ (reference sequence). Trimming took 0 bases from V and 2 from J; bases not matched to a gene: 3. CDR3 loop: CASSLALDRAGNTIYF. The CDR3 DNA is TGTGCCAGCAGCTTAGCTCTGGACAGGGCTGGAAACACCATATATTTT.

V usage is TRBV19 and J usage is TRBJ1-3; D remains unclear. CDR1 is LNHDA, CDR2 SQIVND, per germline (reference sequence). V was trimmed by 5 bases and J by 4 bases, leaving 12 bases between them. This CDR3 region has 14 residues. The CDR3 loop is CASSRRERGNTIYF. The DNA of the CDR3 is TGTGCCAGTAGTCGTCGTGAGCGGGGAAACACCATATATTTT.

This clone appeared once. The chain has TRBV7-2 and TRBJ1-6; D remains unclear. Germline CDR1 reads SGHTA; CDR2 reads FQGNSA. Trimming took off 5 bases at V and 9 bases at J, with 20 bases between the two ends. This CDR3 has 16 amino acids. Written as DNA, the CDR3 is TGTGCCAGCAGCCCACAGTCGACCCTCGGAGGTTCACCCCTCCACTTT. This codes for CASSPQSTLGGSPLHF.

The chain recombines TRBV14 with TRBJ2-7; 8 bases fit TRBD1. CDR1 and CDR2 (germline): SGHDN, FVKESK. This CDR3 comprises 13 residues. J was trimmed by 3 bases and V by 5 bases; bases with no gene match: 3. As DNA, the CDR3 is TGTGCCAGCAGCTGGGGACAGGTCTACGAGCAGTACTTC. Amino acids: CASSWGQVYEQYF.

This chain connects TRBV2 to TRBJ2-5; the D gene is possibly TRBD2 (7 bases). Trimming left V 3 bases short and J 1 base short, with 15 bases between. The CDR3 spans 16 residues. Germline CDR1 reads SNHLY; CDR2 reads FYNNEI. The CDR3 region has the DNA TGTGCCAGCAGTGATAAGTTCGGGGGGCCCCAAGAGACCCAGTACTTC. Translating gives CASSDKFGGPQETQYF.

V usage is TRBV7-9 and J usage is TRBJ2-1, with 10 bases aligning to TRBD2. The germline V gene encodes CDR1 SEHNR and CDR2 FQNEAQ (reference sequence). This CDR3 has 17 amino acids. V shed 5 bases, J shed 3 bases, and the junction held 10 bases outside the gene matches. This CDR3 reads CASSLRTSGGGYNEQFF. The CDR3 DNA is TGTGCCAGCAGCCTGAGGACTAGCGGAGGGGGCTACAATGAGCAGTTCTTC.

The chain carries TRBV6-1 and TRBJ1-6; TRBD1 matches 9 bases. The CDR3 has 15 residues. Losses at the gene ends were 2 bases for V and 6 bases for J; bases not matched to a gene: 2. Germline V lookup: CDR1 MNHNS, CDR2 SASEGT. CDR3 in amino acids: CASSELQGANSPLHF. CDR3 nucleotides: TGTGCCAGCAGTGAACTACAGGGGGCTAATTCACCCCTCCACTTT.

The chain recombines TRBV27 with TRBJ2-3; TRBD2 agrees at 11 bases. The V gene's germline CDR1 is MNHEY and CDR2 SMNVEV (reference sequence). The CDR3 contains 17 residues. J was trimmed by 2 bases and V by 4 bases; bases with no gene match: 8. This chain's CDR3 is CASSSLRLAGSTDTQYF. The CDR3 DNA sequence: TGTGCCAGCAGTTCCCTCCGACTAGCGGGGTCCACAGATACGCAGTATTTT.

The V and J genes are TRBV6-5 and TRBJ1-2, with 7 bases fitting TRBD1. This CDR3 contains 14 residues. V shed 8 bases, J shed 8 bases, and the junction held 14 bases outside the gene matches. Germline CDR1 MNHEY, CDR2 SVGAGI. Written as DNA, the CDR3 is TGTGCCAGCGAACAAATTACAGGGGCAGGAGGCTACACCTTC. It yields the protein CASEQITGAGGYTF.

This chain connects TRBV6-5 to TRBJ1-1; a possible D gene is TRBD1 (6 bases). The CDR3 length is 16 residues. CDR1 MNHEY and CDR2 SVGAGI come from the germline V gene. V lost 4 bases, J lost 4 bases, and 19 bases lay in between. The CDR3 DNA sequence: TGTGCCAGCAGTTTTCACTCGACAGGCGGGCCCACTGAAGCTTTCTTT. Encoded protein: CASSFHSTGGPTEAFF.

The CDR3 DNA reads TGTGCCACCGCCGGGACAGGCAACACCGGGGAGCTGTTTTTT. Translating it yields CATAGTGNTGELFF. The chain recombines TRBV24-1 with TRBJ2-2; TRBD1 matches 8 bases. J lost 2 bases, V lost 9 bases, and 4 bases had no gene match. Germline V gene sequence: CDR1 KGHDR, CDR2 SFDVKD. The CDR3 is 14 amino acids.

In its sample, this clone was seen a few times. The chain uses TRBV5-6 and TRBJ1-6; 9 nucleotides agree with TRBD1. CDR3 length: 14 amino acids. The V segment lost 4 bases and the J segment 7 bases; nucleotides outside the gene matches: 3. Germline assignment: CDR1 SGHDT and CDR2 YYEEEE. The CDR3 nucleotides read TGTGCCAGCAGCCTAGGACAGGGGAATTCACCCCTCCACTTT. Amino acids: CASSLGQGNSPLHF.